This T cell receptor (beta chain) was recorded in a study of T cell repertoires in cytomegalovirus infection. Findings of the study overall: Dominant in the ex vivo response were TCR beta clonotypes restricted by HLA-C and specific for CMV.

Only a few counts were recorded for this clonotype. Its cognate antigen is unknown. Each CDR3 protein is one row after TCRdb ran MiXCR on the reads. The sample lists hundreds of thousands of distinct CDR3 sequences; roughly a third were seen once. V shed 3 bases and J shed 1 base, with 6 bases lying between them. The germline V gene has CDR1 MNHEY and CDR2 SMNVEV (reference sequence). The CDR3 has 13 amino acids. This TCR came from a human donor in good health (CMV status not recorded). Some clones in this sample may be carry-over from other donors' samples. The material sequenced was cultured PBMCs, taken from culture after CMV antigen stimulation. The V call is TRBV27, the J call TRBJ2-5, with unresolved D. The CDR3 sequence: CASSFRLQETQYF. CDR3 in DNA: TGTGCCAGCAGTTTCAGACTCCAAGAGACCCAGTACTTC.